The source of this T cell receptor beta chain is a study of shared clonotypes between healthy human individuals. Whole-study findings and limits: Relative to memory subsets, naive subsets generally showed larger estimated richness.

The CDR3 length is 14 residues. Trimming shortened V by 2 bases and J by 6 bases, and 14 bases separated the two germline ends. Per germline, CDR1 MNHEY and CDR2 SMNVEV (reference sequence). Only CD45RO-negative cells positively selected for CCR7 counted as naive CD8 cells, so terminally differentiated effector memory CD45RA+ cells were excluded. Measured with immunoSEQ multiplex PCR; TCRdb has only the in-frame clones, and not every one. The sample contains about 2 million clones, approximately 95% of which appear only once. About this clone itself: No antigen is known for it.

The chain has TRBV27 and TRBJ2-7; weak D call: TRBD1 (6 bases). The sample consisted of naive CD8+ T cells sorted from blood. The origin of this receptor is a man aged 18 to 35 in good health. CDR3 coding DNA: TGTGCCAGCAGTTTACTCGCAGGGGACGGCGAGCAGTACTTC. Amino acids: CASSLLAGDGEQYF.